This TCR beta chain was captured by sequencing in a study of stem cell transplantation in POMP-related autoinflammatory disease. Study-wide background: Through one year post-transplant, neutrophils and platelets were 100% of graft donor origin.

Comments on this clone: Its antigen is currently unknown.

Measured with immunoSEQ multiplex PCR; TCRdb has only the in-frame clones, and not every one. The sample records thousands of clones, about 90% being singletons. Whole-study results and caveats: Patients with PRAID showed a restricted number of unique TRB V-J gene pairings. A trend toward lower repertoire diversity and greater clonality appeared in every analyzed T-cell subset of PRAID patients.

CDR1 is LNHNV, CDR2 YYDKDF, per germline (reference sequence). Deletions cut 2 bases from V and 3 bases from J, with 3 bases between. The CDR3 runs 12 residues. The material sequenced was CD8+ T cells from PBMCs, taken after stem cell transplantation. The J gene is TRBJ2-3, the V gene TRBV15; D is ambiguous. This sequence originates from a human patient with POMP-related autoinflammation and immune dysregulation (PRAID). Some T cells may be supplied by the graft donor. CDR3 nucleotide sequence: TGTGCCACCAGCAGAACGACAGATACGCAGTATTTT. It is translated as CATSRTTDTQYF.